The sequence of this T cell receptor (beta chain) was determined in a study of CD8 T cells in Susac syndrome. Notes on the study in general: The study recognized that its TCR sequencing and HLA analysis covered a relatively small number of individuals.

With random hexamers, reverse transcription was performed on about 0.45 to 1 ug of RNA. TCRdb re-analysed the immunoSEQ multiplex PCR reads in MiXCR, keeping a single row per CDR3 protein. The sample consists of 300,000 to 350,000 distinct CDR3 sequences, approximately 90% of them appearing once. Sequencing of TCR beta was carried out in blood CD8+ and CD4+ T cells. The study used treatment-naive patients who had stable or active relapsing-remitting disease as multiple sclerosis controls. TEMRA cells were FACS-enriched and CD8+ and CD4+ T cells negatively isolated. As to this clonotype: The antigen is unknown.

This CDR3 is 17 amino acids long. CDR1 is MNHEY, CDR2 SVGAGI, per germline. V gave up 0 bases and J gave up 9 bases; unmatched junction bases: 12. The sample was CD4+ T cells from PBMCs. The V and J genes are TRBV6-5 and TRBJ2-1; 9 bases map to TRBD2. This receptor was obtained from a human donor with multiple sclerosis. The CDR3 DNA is TGTGCCAGCAGTTACTCGATAGGGCTAGCGGGAATGGGTGAGCAGTTCTTC. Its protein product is CASSYSIGLAGMGEQFF.